Presented here are 27 T cell receptor beta chains from one specimen sequenced in a study of cytomegalovirus exposure and HLA in healthy donors. Measured with immunoSEQ multiplex PCR; TCRdb has only the in-frame clones, and not every one. Here the sample spans 250,000 to 350,000 clones, around 90% being singletons. Sequencing was carried out using PBMCs. These TCRs come from a man aged 25-45 years in good health and CMV-seronegative.

The J gene is TRBJ1-2, the V gene TRBV5-6; 8 nucleotides agree with TRBD1. V was pared by 4 bases and J by 5 bases, with 10 bases of the junction left unmatched. CDR3 length equals 15 residues. Germline V gene sequence: CDR1 SGHDT, CDR2 YYEEEE. The CDR3 nucleotides read TGTGCCAGCAGCCCCGCGGCAGGGGGCGCATATGGCTACACCTTC. It codes for CASSPAAGGAYGYTF.

The rearrangement links TRBV19 to TRBJ1-2; no clear D gene. CDR1 is LNHDA, CDR2 SQIVND, per germline (reference sequence). Trimming removed 3 bases from V and 2 bases from J, with 7 bases in between. The CDR3 has 13 amino acids. CDR3 in amino acids: CASSMWENYGYTF. In nucleotides, the CDR3 is TGTGCCAGTAGTATGTGGGAGAACTATGGCTACACCTTC. The full variable domain, its missing parts supplied by reference TRBV19 and TRBJ1-2, is DGGITQSPKYLFRKEGQNVTLSCEQNLNHDAMYWYRQDPGQGLRLIYYSQIVNDFQKGDIAEGYSVSREKKESFPLTVTSAQKNPTAFYLCASSMWENYGYTFGSGTRLTVV.

This chain links TRBV2 with TRBJ1-5; D call uncertain. V lost 6 bases and J lost 2, with 8 bases in between. The CDR3 is made up of 13 amino acids. CDR1 is SNHLY, CDR2 FYNNEI, per germline. The CDR3 loop reads CASRLEGNQPQHF. The DNA of the CDR3 is TGTGCCAGCAGGCTTGAGGGCAATCAGCCCCAGCATTTT.

This rearrangement joins TRBV4-1 to TRBJ1-6; D remains ambiguous. Trimming pared 1 base from V and 5 bases from J, leaving 12 bases between. Germline CDR1 and CDR2: MGHRA and YSYEKL. This CDR3 region has 16 residues. For the CDR3, the DNA is TGCGCCAGCAGCCAAGGATCCTCGGGGAATAATTCACCCCTCCACTTT. It specifies CASSQGSSGNNSPLHF.

V usage is TRBV4-3 and J usage is TRBJ1-2, with a possible D match to TRBD1 (5 bases). The CDR3 runs to 14 residues. V was cut by 0 bases and J by 7 bases, with 12 bases left in between. CDR1 is LGHNA, CDR2 YSLEER, per germline. Here the CDR3 reads CASSQDWQGGGYTF. The CDR3 DNA follows: TGCGCCAGCAGCCAAGATTGGCAGGGAGGTGGCTACACCTTC.

The gene calls are TRBV5-4 and TRBJ2-7; 8 bases are a match to TRBD1. The V gene end was trimmed by 3 bases and the J gene end by 6 bases; junction bases not matched to a gene: 5. This CDR3 comprises 13 residues. The germline gives CDR1 SGHNT, CDR2 YYREEE (reference sequence). The CDR3 region is CASSWWTGSEQYF. CDR3 bases: TGTGCCAGCAGCTGGTGGACAGGGTCCGAGCAGTACTTC.

This chain connects TRBV9 to TRBJ1-1; D is uncertain. This CDR3 contains 14 residues. The germline V gene has CDR1 SGDLS and CDR2 YYNGEE. The germline V and J ends were trimmed by 0 bases and 1 base, with 7 bases remaining between them. The CDR3 DNA follows: TGTGCCAGCAGCGTAGGATCACAGAACACTGAAGCTTTCTTT. Amino acids: CASSVGSQNTEAFF.

V gene TRBV5-1 combines with J gene TRBJ2-7, with 8 bases fitting TRBD2. Germline V CDR1 and CDR2: SGHRS, YFSETQ. V shed 4 bases and J 1 base; nucleotides not matched to a gene: 4. The CDR3 covers 14 residues. The CDR3 reads CASSTGTSSYEQYF. CDR3 sequence (DNA): TGCGCCAGCAGCACCGGGACTAGTTCCTACGAGCAGTACTTC.

The chain has TRBV2 and TRBJ1-3; 7 bases are shared with TRBD1. V was pared by 10 bases and J by 0 bases, with 18 bases of the junction left unmatched. This CDR3 spans 18 amino acids. Germline V lookup: CDR1 SNHLY, CDR2 FYNNEI. The CDR3 region has the DNA TGTGCCACCCTTAAGAAATTCGGACAGGACCTCTCTGGAAACACCATATATTTT. It encodes CATLKKFGQDLSGNTIYF.

The count of this clone is one. This sequence joins TRBV11-2 and TRBJ2-1; D unresolved. The germline gives CDR1 SGHAT, CDR2 FQNNGV. CDR3 length: 15 residues. The V end lost 3 bases, the J end lost 3 bases, and 12 bases lay between the germline ends. DNA for the CDR3: TGTGCCAGCAGCTTCACAGTTCGTAACTACAATGAGCAGTTCTTC. Amino acid sequence: CASSFTVRNYNEQFF.

This clone was detected only a few times. The genes are TRBV18 and TRBJ2-7, with D perhaps matching TRBD1 (5 bases). The CDR3 runs to 12 residues. CDR1 and CDR2 (germline): KGHSH, LQKENI. Trimming removed 3 bases from V and 6 bases from J, with 9 bases in between. The CDR3 DNA follows: TGTGCCAGCTCACCTACAGGTCGCGAGCAGTACTTC. Translating it yields CASSPTGREQYF.

The chain has TRBV6-1 and TRBJ2-4, with D perhaps TRBD2 (6 bases). V lost 7 bases, J lost 2 bases, and 15 bases lay in between. From germline, CDR1 is MNHNS and CDR2 SASEGT. This CDR3 comprises 15 residues. CDR3 DNA: TGTGCCAGCATCTCTGGCGGGGCGACCAAAAACATTCAGTACTTC. Residues: CASISGGATKNIQYF.

The chain couples TRBV16 to TRBJ1-2, with 8 positions matching TRBD1. The junction had 6 bases not matched to a gene; V was cut back by 4 bases and J by 8 bases. Germline V gives CDR1 KGHSY, CDR2 FQNENV. The CDR3 runs 13 residues. The CDR3 DNA follows: TGTGCCAGCAGCCTGGCAGGGGGCGAAGGCTACACCTTC. This sequence encodes CASSLAGGEGYTF.

This chain joins TRBV7-9 and TRBJ2-4, with 14 bases matching TRBD2. The CDR3 is 16 residues long. The J segment lost 7 bases and the V segment lost 4 bases, leaving 6 bases of the junction unmatched. Germline V gene lookup returns CDR1 SEHNR and CDR2 FQNEAQ (reference sequence). The CDR3 DNA reads TGTGCCAGCAGCTCGGGGACTAGCGGGGGAAACAACATTCAGTACTTC. Its protein is CASSSGTSGGNNIQYF.

The chain has TRBV18 and TRBJ2-3; the D gene is possibly TRBD1 (6 bases). Germline CDR1 reads KGHSH; CDR2 reads LQKENI. V was clipped by 0 bases and J by 1 base, with 11 bases between them. The CDR3 is 16 amino acids. The CDR3 DNA follows: TGTGCCAGCTCACCACCGACGAACAGGGGCACAGATACGCAGTATTTT. Amino acid sequence: CASSPPTNRGTDTQYF.

The CDR3, as DNA: TGTGCCAGCAGCGGGACATACCGACTCCCCGGGCACGAGCAGTACTTC. It specifies CASSGTYRLPGHEQYF. The chain recombines TRBV5-4 with TRBJ2-7; D is possibly TRBD1 (6 bases). The CDR3 runs 16 residues. Germline loops: CDR1 SGHNT, CDR2 YYREEE (reference sequence). Between the trimmed V and J ends, which lost 4 bases and 5 bases, there was a span of 22 bases. The full variable domain, its missing parts supplied by reference TRBV5-4 and TRBJ2-7, is ETGVTQSPTHLIKTRGQQVTLRCSSQSGHNTVSWYQQALGQGPQFIFQYYREEENGRGNFPPRFSGLQFPNYSSELNVNALELDDSALYLCASSGTYRLPGHEQYFGPGTRLTVT.

This clone appeared a few times. V gene TRBV6-1 combines with J gene TRBJ1-6; no clear D gene. The V gene's germline CDR1 is MNHNS and CDR2 SASEGT. Trimming cost V 8 bases and J 4 bases, with 18 bases left between them. The CDR3 sequence is 16 residues long. This chain's CDR3 is CASRGEAVSYNSPLHF. DNA for the CDR3: TGTGCCAGCCGTGGTGAGGCTGTATCGTATAATTCACCCCTCCACTTT.

This chain links TRBV27 with TRBJ2-1, with D maybe TRBD1 (6 bases). V dropped 3 bases and J dropped 6 bases, with 15 bases sitting between them. The CDR3 spans 15 residues. CDR1 is MNHEY and CDR2 is SMNVEV in the germline V gene (reference sequence). The CDR3 nucleotides are TGTGCCAGCAGTTTCAGGACAGAGGAGCTCAATGAGCAGTTCTTC. Amino acid sequence: CASSFRTEELNEQFF.

This clone was recorded a few times. This rearrangement joins TRBV30 to TRBJ1-5; maybe TRBD1 (6 bases). The V end was cut by 2 bases, the J end by 3 bases, with 11 bases between. In germline, CDR1 is GTSNPN, CDR2 SVGIG (reference sequence). This CDR3 comprises 14 residues. CDR3 region: CAWSTGQFNQPQHF. DNA of the CDR3: TGTGCCTGGAGTACCGGACAGTTCAATCAGCCCCAGCATTTT.

The genes are TRBV11-2 and TRBJ1-6; tentative D call: TRBD1 (5 bases). This CDR3 has 15 residues. V dropped 5 bases and J dropped 7 bases, with 15 bases sitting between them. Germline CDR1 and CDR2: SGHAT and FQNNGV. This chain's CDR3 is CASSHRTRENSPLHF. CDR3 nucleotides: TGTGCCAGCAGCCATCGGACACGTGAAAATTCACCCCTCCACTTT.

J is TRBJ1-5 and V is TRBV5-5, with 8 bases aligning to TRBD1. In germline, CDR1 is SGHKS, CDR2 YYEKEE (reference sequence). With V trimmed by 3 bases and J by 6 bases, 11 bases remained unmatched. The CDR3 is made up of 16 amino acids. The CDR3, as DNA: TGTGCCAGCAGCTCGCTACAGGGGGGATTCGGTCAGCCCCAGCATTTT. Amino acid sequence: CASSSLQGGFGQPQHF.

J is TRBJ1-1 and V is TRBV6-6; 7 positions match TRBD1. This CDR3 spans 14 amino acids. The J segment lost 4 bases and the V segment lost 4 bases, leaving 6 bases of the junction unmatched. Germline V gene sequence: CDR1 MNHNY, CDR2 SVGAGI (reference sequence). DNA of the CDR3: TGTGCCAGCAGTTCCAGGGGGGTCGCCACTGAAGCTTTCTTT. Translation gives CASSSRGVATEAFF.

The V gene is TRBV5-1, the J gene TRBJ2-3; 11 nucleotides agree with TRBD2. With 5 bases clipped from V and 5 bases from J, the junction kept 13 bases outside the gene matches. Germline V CDR1 and CDR2: SGHRS, YFSETQ. The CDR3 is made up of 17 amino acids. CDR3 nucleotide sequence: TGCGCCAGCAGGCCGACCCTAGCGGGGGGTCCGGGAGATACGCAGTATTTT. Amino acids: CASRPTLAGGPGDTQYF.

V and J are TRBV30 and TRBJ2-5, with 9 bases aligning to TRBD1. The CDR3 spans 14 residues. With 5 bases clipped from V and 3 bases from J, the junction kept 7 bases outside the gene matches. Per the germline V gene, CDR1 is GTSNPN and CDR2 is SVGIG (reference sequence). The CDR3 region has the DNA TGTGCCTGGGGATCCGGGACAGGGAAAGAGACCCAGTACTTC. As protein: CAWGSGTGKETQYF.

Only one count was recorded for this clone. This chain uses TRBV7-2 with TRBJ2-7; 13 nucleotides line up with TRBD2. The CDR3 runs 17 residues. The V and J ends lost 3 bases and 3 bases, in that order; junction bases with no gene match: 8. Germline CDR1 is SGHTA and CDR2 is FQGNSA. The CDR3 bases are TGTGCCAGCAGCTTCCGCGGACTAGCGGGGGAGGTCTACGAGCAGTACTTC. It encodes CASSFRGLAGEVYEQYF. Filled out from reference TRBV7-2 and TRBJ2-7, the complete variable domain reads GAGVSQSPSNKVTEKGKDVELRCDPISGHTALYWYRQSLGQGLEFLIYFQGNSAPDKSGLPSDRFSAERTGGSVSTLTIQRTQQEDSAVYLCASSFRGLAGEVYEQYFGPGTRLTVT.

The chain uses TRBV10-1 and TRBJ1-3; D is unclear. CDR1 and CDR2 (germline): WNHNN, SYGVQD (reference sequence). V was cut by 3 bases and J by 0 bases, with 9 bases left in between. The CDR3 is 15 amino acids. The CDR3 DNA follows: TGCGCCAGCAGTGATCCCTCGAGCTCTGGAAACACCATATATTTT. Amino acids: CASSDPSSSGNTIYF.

The chain is built from TRBV10-2 and TRBJ1-1, with 8 nucleotides matching TRBD1. The J segment lost 6 bases and the V segment lost 2 bases, leaving 11 bases of the junction unmatched. CDR3 size: 16 residues. In germline, CDR1 is WSHSY, CDR2 SAAADI. As DNA, the CDR3 is TGCGCCAGCAGTGAGCAAAGGTGGCAGGGGGCTTCTGAAGCTTTCTTT. Amino acids: CASSEQRWQGASEAFF.